This TCR beta chain was recovered during a study of cytomegalovirus exposure and HLA in healthy donors. Study context: The study's early data release held about 85 million unique TCRs from HLA-typed donors. Study-wide points: Later analysis identified a missense DCLRE1C variant that was linked to TCR beta V- and J-gene trimming.

A multiplex PCR was run with 60 Vbeta primers and 13 Jbeta primers. Assay: immunoSEQ multiplex PCR; the TCRdb copy retains only in-frame clones and omits some. Across about 77,000 clones, the top ten clones capture roughly 13% of the sample. On this clone: Its antigen remains unknown.

The clonotype originates from a man aged 45-65 years in good health and CMV-seropositive. The specimen was PBMCs.

The CDR3 spells CASTSAGAAATGYTF. CDR3 coding DNA: TGTGCCAGCACCTCCGCAGGGGCCGCCGCTACGGGCTACACCTTC. The chain combines TRBV28 with TRBJ1-2; possible D gene TRBD1, 6 bases. V was shortened by 7 bases and J by 8 bases, with 23 bases between the two germline ends. CDR3 length equals 15 residues. Germline lookup yields CDR1 MDHEN and CDR2 SYDVKM.